Presented here are 20 T cell receptor beta chains from one specimen sequenced in a study of blood T cell repertoires in COVID-19. The protocol was immunoSEQ multiplex PCR, while the TCRdb copy is restricted to in-frame clones and leaves out a portion. The repertoire consists of 110,000 or so clones, with around 83% occurring once and the leading ten covering about 3.6%. The material sequenced was peripheral blood. All receptors derive from a middle-aged man with acute or convalescent COVID-19.

CDR3 in amino acids: CASSLQGSYGYTF. The CDR3 coding sequence is TGTGCCAGCAGCTTGCAGGGGAGCTATGGCTACACCTTC. The chain has TRBV5-6 and TRBJ1-2; weak D call: TRBD1 (6 bases). Germline V lookup: CDR1 SGHDT, CDR2 YYEEEE. V was clipped by 1 base and J by 4 bases, with 8 bases between them. The CDR3 runs to 13 residues.

DNA of the CDR3: TGTGCCAGCAGCGGGAGAACAGCCTCTGGGGCCAACGTCCTGACTTTC. This sequence encodes CASSGRTASGANVLTF. This chain joins TRBV5-6 and TRBJ2-6, with D possibly matching TRBD2 (5 bases). The CDR3 runs to 16 residues. Trimming cost V 4 bases and J 0 bases, with 11 bases left between them. Germline lookup yields CDR1 SGHDT and CDR2 YYEEEE.

In DNA form, the CDR3 reads TGTGCCAGCACGTCGGGGGAGGCCTATGGCTACACCTTC. Its translation is CASTSGEAYGYTF. This chain uses TRBV7-2 with TRBJ1-2; TRBD1 is a possible D gene (5 bases). Germline V CDR1 and CDR2: SGHTA, FQGNSA. With 7 bases removed from V and 4 bases from J, the gap between germline ends came to 13 bases. The CDR3 is made up of 13 amino acids.

The V gene is TRBV12-3 or TRBV12-4, the J gene TRBJ1-2; TRBD1 aligns across 7 bases. CDR3 size: 13 residues. Germline trimming cut 7 bases from V and 10 bases from J; bases unmatched to any gene: 12. The DNA of the CDR3 is TGTGCCAGCACCGTCGACAGGGTTATAGCCTACACCTTC. Translation gives CASTVDRVIAYTF.

This clone was counted only a few times. The chain uses TRBV24-1 and TRBJ1-4; tentative D call: TRBD1 (5 bases). CDR3 length: 12 residues. Looked up from germline, CDR1 is KGHDR and CDR2 is SFDVKD. V gave up 9 bases and J gave up 6 bases, with 10 bases separating them. The CDR3 DNA is TGTGCCACCGCGGGACTTGATGAAAAACTGTTTTTT. Protein sequence: CATAGLDEKLFF.

This chain uses TRBV30 with TRBJ1-6, with TRBD1 matching over 9 bases. In germline, CDR1 is GTSNPN, CDR2 SVGIG (reference sequence). J gave up 8 bases and V 5 bases, and 13 bases lay outside the gene matches. CDR3 length: 16 residues. The CDR3 loop is CAWGLETGGNHSPLHF. The CDR3 DNA reads as TGTGCCTGGGGGCTCGAGACAGGGGGTAATCATTCACCCCTCCACTTT.

This sequence joins TRBV3-1 (or the pseudogene TRBV3-2) and TRBJ2-5; weak D call: TRBD1 (6 bases). Per the germline V gene, CDR1 is LGHDT and CDR2 is YNNKEL (reference sequence). The CDR3 is 14 residues long. The V gene lost 4 bases and the J gene lost 2 bases, with 11 bases spanning the gap. CDR3 nucleotides: TGTGCCAGCAGCCTTGGGGGCTCGCAAGAGACCCAGTACTTC. Encoded protein: CASSLGGSQETQYF.

V is TRBV5-1 and J is TRBJ2-1, with 7 bases that match TRBD2. After removal of 2 bases from V and 7 bases from J, the junction contained 9 bases not matched to a gene. Germline V gives CDR1 SGHRS, CDR2 YFSETQ. The CDR3 extends over 15 amino acids. The DNA for the CDR3 is TGCGCCAGCAGCTTAGCCGGGCCGCGGGGGAATGAGCAGTTCTTC. As protein: CASSLAGPRGNEQFF.

The rearrangement links TRBV3-1 (or the pseudogene TRBV3-2) to TRBJ1-5; no firm D call. V gave up 1 base and J gave up 5 bases, with 6 bases separating them. This CDR3 has 13 residues. CDR1 is LGHDT and CDR2 is YNNKEL in the germline V gene (reference sequence). The CDR3 region is CASSQGRDQPQHF. DNA of the CDR3: TGTGCCAGCAGCCAAGGGAGGGATCAGCCCCAGCATTTT.

CDR3 bases: TGTGCCACCAGTGATTTGTGGCAGGGAAGAGAGACCCAGTACTTC. This gives the protein CATSDLWQGRETQYF. The chain joins TRBV24-1 to TRBJ2-5, with D possibly being TRBD1 (5 bases). The CDR3 is 15 residues long. The V gene lost 0 bases and the J gene lost 4 bases, with 11 bases spanning the gap. Germline CDR1 reads KGHDR; CDR2 reads SFDVKD.

This clone showed up just a few times. For the CDR3, the DNA is TGTGCCACCAGTGAGAGCGGGGAAAAACTGTTTTTT. This translates into CATSESGEKLFF. The gene calls are TRBV24-1 and TRBJ1-4, with D uncertain. Trimming removed 4 bases at V and 8 bases at J, with 7 bases between. The CDR3 has 12 amino acids. The germline V gene encodes CDR1 KGHDR and CDR2 SFDVKD.

The J gene is TRBJ1-6, the V gene TRBV7-9, with TRBD1 as a possible D gene (5 bases). Germline CDR1 and CDR2: SEHNR and FQNEAQ (reference sequence). The CDR3 length is 16 residues. The V end lost 3 bases, the J end lost 2 bases, and 11 bases lay between the germline ends. The CDR3 nucleotides are TGTGCCAGCAGCTTTCAGGGATCAGCCTATAATTCACCCCTCCACTTT. It specifies CASSFQGSAYNSPLHF.

V usage is TRBV24-1 and J usage is TRBJ2-3; tentative D call: TRBD1 (6 bases). The V end lost 11 bases, the J end lost 5 bases, and 16 bases lay between the germline ends. The CDR3 has 13 amino acids. In germline, CDR1 is KGHDR, CDR2 SFDVKD. The CDR3 loop reads CAIGDNSIDTQYF. In DNA form, the CDR3 reads TGTGCCATAGGGGACAACTCGATAGATACGCAGTATTTT.

The J gene is TRBJ1-2, the V gene TRBV7-3; 7 bases map to TRBD1. The CDR3 runs to 15 residues. Looked up from germline, CDR1 is SGHTA and CDR2 is FQGTGA. V gave up 4 bases and J gave up 8 bases; unmatched junction bases: 13. The CDR3 DNA sequence: TGTGCCAGCAGCTCGGGGACAGAACCGGGAAGCGGCTACACCTTC. Its translation is CASSSGTEPGSGYTF.

The chain joins TRBV6-2 or TRBV6-3 to TRBJ2-1; D might be TRBD2 (7 bases). CDR1 and CDR2 (germline): MNHEY, SVGEGT. CDR3 length equals 19 residues. V was trimmed by 2 bases and J by 4 bases, leaving 24 bases between them. The CDR3 reads CASSYEGGLAASIYNEQFF. The CDR3 region has the DNA TGTGCCAGCAGTTACGAGGGGGGGTTAGCCGCCAGCATATACAATGAGCAGTTCTTC.

V and J are TRBV5-1 and TRBJ2-3; D remains unclear. Germline V gene sequence: CDR1 SGHRS, CDR2 YFSETQ. The CDR3 is 14 residues long. V was clipped by 2 bases and J by 5 bases, with 12 bases between them. The CDR3: CASSFGQSEDTQYF. CDR3 bases: TGCGCCAGCAGCTTTGGCCAGTCAGAAGATACGCAGTATTTT.

V and J are TRBV18 and TRBJ2-3; the D gene is possibly TRBD2 (5 bases). This CDR3 comprises 14 residues. The V and J ends lost 3 bases and 4 bases respectively, with 11 bases between them. Germline V gene lookup returns CDR1 KGHSH and CDR2 LQKENI. The chain's CDR3 is CASSPGNSADTQYF. CDR3 DNA sequence: TGTGCCAGCTCACCCGGGAATAGCGCAGATACGCAGTATTTT. The whole variable domain, filled in from reference TRBV18 and TRBJ2-3, reads NAGVMQNPRHLVRRRGQEARLRCSPMKGHSHVYWYRQLPEEGLKFMVYLQKENIIDESGMPKERFSAEFPKEGPSILRIQQVVRGDSAAYFCASSPGNSADTQYFGPGTRLTVL.

In its sample, this clone was seen a few times. The rearrangement uses TRBV4-2 and TRBJ2-3, with TRBD2 identical over 11 bases. Trimming took 0 bases from V and 0 from J; bases not matched to a gene: 5. CDR1 is LGHNA, CDR2 YNFKEQ, per germline. The CDR3 has 18 residues. The CDR3 loop reads CASSQDPTSGASTDTQYF. The CDR3, as DNA: TGTGCCAGCAGCCAAGATCCGACTAGCGGGGCTAGCACAGATACGCAGTATTTT.

The rearrangement joins TRBV4-3 to TRBJ1-1; tentative D call: TRBD1 (6 bases). This CDR3 is built from 14 residues. Germline V lookup: CDR1 LGHNA, CDR2 YSLEER. The ends were cut back, 0 bases at V and 7 bases at J, with 12 bases in the middle. CDR3 protein: CASSQDAGTFEAFF. CDR3 coding DNA: TGCGCCAGCAGCCAAGATGCCGGGACATTTGAAGCTTTCTTT.

The chain is built from TRBV10-2 and TRBJ2-7; a possible D gene is TRBD2 (6 bases). Trimming shortened V by 7 bases and J by 4 bases, and 11 bases separated the two germline ends. The CDR3 has 12 residues. Germline values: CDR1 WSHSY, CDR2 SAAADI. The CDR3 DNA reads TGCGCCAGCAATGAACTAGCTTACGAGCAGTACTTC. As protein: CASNELAYEQYF.